Detailed here is one T cell receptor (beta chain). What it recognizes is unknown. The record originates from a study of a mutant IDH1 vaccine in newly diagnosed glioma. Study details: Across weeks 1, 3, 5, 7, 11, 15, 19 and 23, patients received a vaccination each time, eight in all. Onset of vaccination occurred 4-6 weeks following radiotherapy alone, or with temozolomide cycles. Antecedent treatment encompassed radiotherapy, temozolomide, or their combination; the majority received both.

Germline V gene lookup returns CDR1 SGHDN and CDR2 FVKESK. The CDR3 is 14 residues long. Trimming stripped 4 bases from V and 2 bases from J, with 10 bases between. The sample's time point: week 23, last vaccination. Every single dose of the vaccine, 300 ug of mutant IDH1 20-mer peptide, came with topical imiquimod. New IDH1-mutant, ATRX-lost WHO grade 3 or 4 astrocytomas occurred in donors. The assay was immunoSEQ multiplex PCR, and TCRdb's table has in-frame clones only and misses some. The table records around 55,000 clones, 80% of them present only once. The gene calls are TRBV14 and TRBJ2-3, with no clear D. The source was PBMCs, collected from a glioma patient whose treatment included an IDH1 peptide vaccine. This clonotype was obtained from a man aged 40-55 years with glioma. CDR3 in DNA: TGTGCCAGCAGCCTGGCCATCTACACAGATACGCAGTATTTT. Protein sequence: CASSLAIYTDTQYF.